The 24 T cell receptor beta chains below come from one sample, sequenced in a study of blood T cell repertoires in COVID-19. Data came from immunoSEQ multiplex PCR; TCRdb stores just in-frame clones and leaves some out. Of fewer than 65,000 clones listed, 85% are singletons. The specimen was peripheral blood. The receptors originated from a human donor in a cohort sampled during active COVID-19.

This clone was counted only a few times. The chain couples TRBV25-1 to TRBJ2-7; 8 bases are a match to TRBD2. Unmatched junction bases numbered 10, after V lost 3 bases and J lost 6 bases. CDR1 is MGHDK, CDR2 SYGVNS, per germline. The CDR3 totals 15 residues. The CDR3, as DNA: TGTGCCAGCAGTGAGCCGGGACTAGTGTTTCGCGAGCAGTACTTC. Translation: CASSEPGLVFREQYF.

This chain joins TRBV19 and TRBJ2-5, with 11 bases aligning to TRBD2. CDR1 and CDR2 (germline): LNHDA, SQIVND (reference sequence). The trim removed 4 bases at V and 4 bases at J, leaving 11 bases unmatched. The CDR3 runs to 17 residues. CDR3 coding DNA: TGTGCCAGTAGTAACCGCCTAGCGGGGGGTACGAGAGAGACCCAGTACTTC. Translating gives CASSNRLAGGTRETQYF.

The genes are TRBV19 and TRBJ2-1; the D gene is possibly TRBD2 (7 bases). Germline V gene sequence: CDR1 LNHDA, CDR2 SQIVND (reference sequence). There are 12 residues in the CDR3. Trimming took off 4 bases at V and 10 bases at J, with 11 bases between the two ends. The DNA for the CDR3 is TGTGCCAGTAGTAACAGGGAGGGAGAGCAGTTCTTC. It specifies CASSNREGEQFF.

V is TRBV7-2 and J is TRBJ2-1; 9 nucleotides match TRBD2. The germline CDR1 and CDR2 sequences are SGHTA and FQGNSA. The CDR3 has 15 amino acids. The V and J ends lost 1 base and 5 bases, in that order; junction bases with no gene match: 3. This CDR3 reads CASSLVGTSNNEQFF. The CDR3 DNA reads as TGTGCCAGCAGCTTAGTGGGGACTAGCAACAATGAGCAGTTCTTC.

V usage is TRBV10-3 and J usage is TRBJ1-1; the D gene is possibly TRBD1 (6 bases). Trimming removed 7 bases from V and 0 bases from J, with 9 bases in between. This CDR3 comprises 13 residues. The germline V gene encodes CDR1 ENHRY and CDR2 SYGVKD. CDR3 sequence reads: CAINGQLNTEAFF. In DNA, the CDR3 is TGTGCCATCAACGGACAGTTGAACACTGAAGCTTTCTTT.

The gene calls are TRBV7-8 and TRBJ1-4; tentative D call: TRBD1 (5 bases). The V gene lost 5 bases and the J gene lost 2 bases, with 9 bases spanning the gap. Looked up from germline, CDR1 is SGHVS and CDR2 is FQNEAQ. This CDR3 has 14 residues. The CDR3 DNA reads as TGTGCCAGCAGCCAGACAGCTACTAATGAAAAACTGTTTTTT. Amino acids: CASSQTATNEKLFF.

The chain couples TRBV2 to TRBJ2-6; possible D gene TRBD2, 7 bases. Trimming pared 8 bases from V and 0 bases from J, leaving 11 bases between. Germline CDR1 SNHLY, CDR2 FYNNEI. The CDR3 contains 15 residues. CDR3 region: CASAGADSGANVLTF. CDR3 DNA: TGTGCCAGCGCGGGGGCCGACTCTGGGGCCAACGTCCTGACTTTC.

This clone showed up just a few times. This chain uses TRBV7-8 with TRBJ1-5; D is unclear. V gave up 0 bases and J gave up 2 bases, with 8 bases separating them. Looked up from germline, CDR1 is SGHVS and CDR2 is FQNEAQ. CDR3 length equals 15 residues. The CDR3 DNA follows: TGTGCCAGCAGCTTAGCGGGAGGTGGCAATCAGCCCCAGCATTTT. Translation gives CASSLAGGGNQPQHF.

This clone is labeled as medium-sized. V and J are TRBV6-5 and TRBJ1-1; TRBD1 matches at 7 bases. Looked up from germline, CDR1 is MNHEY and CDR2 is SVGAGI. The CDR3 contains 15 residues. Trimming at V came to 0 bases and at J to 1 base, leaving 2 bases not matched to a gene. The CDR3: CASSYSKGANTEAFF. The CDR3 region has the DNA TGTGCCAGCAGTTACTCGAAGGGGGCGAACACTGAAGCTTTCTTT.

The chain joins TRBV2 to TRBJ2-1; possibly TRBD2 for D (6 bases). The CDR3 runs to 14 residues. The germline CDR1 and CDR2 sequences are SNHLY and FYNNEI. Trimming removed 7 bases at V and 4 bases at J, with 14 bases between. This CDR3 is CASTPGRGYNEQFF. The CDR3 coding sequence is TGTGCCAGCACCCCTGGGCGGGGTTACAATGAGCAGTTCTTC.

This clone was recorded once. The V and J genes are TRBV6-6 and TRBJ2-1; 7 bases map to TRBD2. Germline lookup yields CDR1 MNHNY and CDR2 SVGAGI (reference sequence). V shed 2 bases and J 3 bases; nucleotides not matched to a gene: 1. The length of the CDR3 is 14 residues. CDR3 loop: CASSYGGVYNEQFF. CDR3 bases: TGTGCCAGCAGTTACGGGGGGGTCTACAATGAGCAGTTCTTC.

The chain joins TRBV14 to TRBJ2-1, with 10 bases fitting TRBD1. Germline V gives CDR1 SGHDN, CDR2 FVKESK. Trimming took 4 bases from V and 8 from J; bases not matched to a gene: 5. This CDR3 has 14 residues. The CDR3 DNA reads as TGTGCCAGCAGCCCCCGGGACAGGGGTTATGAGCAGTTCTTC. Its translation: CASSPRDRGYEQFF. The complete variable domain, with remaining parts taken from reference TRBV14 and TRBJ2-1, reads EAGVTQFPSHSVIEKGQTVTLRCDPISGHDNLYWYRRVMGKEIKFLLHFVKESKQDESGMPNNRFLAERTGGTYSTLKVQPAELEDSGVYFCASSPRDRGYEQFFGPGTRLTVL.

Worth noting for this clone: The junction and the germline gene differ at one end; a read error may be behind it. The chain has TRBV19 and TRBJ1-2; 10 nucleotides align to TRBD1. Germline values: CDR1 LNHDA, CDR2 SQIVND (reference sequence). The CDR3 has 15 amino acids. The CDR3 region has the DNA TGTGCCAGTAATATACCGGGACAGGGGAGCTATGGCTACACCTTC. Its protein product is CASNIPGQGSYGYTF.

The rearrangement uses TRBV18 and TRBJ1-3; D may be TRBD1 (5 bases). CDR1 KGHSH and CDR2 LQKENI come from the germline V gene. This CDR3 contains 16 residues. V dropped 6 bases and J dropped 0 bases, with 15 bases sitting between them. CDR3 nucleotide sequence: TGTGCCAGCTCCCTAACACAACAGGTCTCTGGAAACACCATATATTTT. Translating it yields CASSLTQQVSGNTIYF.

CDR3 in amino acids: CASSYRGPTEAFF. As DNA, the CDR3 is TGTGCCAGCAGCTACAGGGGTCCCACTGAAGCTTTCTTT. The V call is TRBV7-2, the J call TRBJ1-1; TRBD1 agrees at 7 bases. Trimming at V came to 4 bases and at J to 4 bases, leaving 3 bases not matched to a gene. Germline CDR1 and CDR2: SGHTA and FQGNSA. This CDR3 contains 13 residues.

This chain connects TRBV9 to TRBJ2-7; TRBD1 is a possible D gene (5 bases). The CDR3 extends over 14 amino acids. CDR1 SGDLS and CDR2 YYNGEE come from the germline V gene. V was trimmed by 4 bases and J by 3 bases, leaving 14 bases between them. DNA of the CDR3: TGTGCCAGCAGCCTGGGGCAGGGCGACTACGAGCAGTACTTC. Its translation: CASSLGQGDYEQYF.

As concerns this clone: A read error may produce the germline difference seen at one junction end. This chain's CDR3 is CASSTAGTSRRF. The CDR3 nucleotides read TGTGCCAGCAGCACAGCCGGGACAAGTAGACGCTTC. The chain links TRBV5-6 to TRBJ2-7; D possibly corresponds to TRBD1 (6 bases). Germline V lookup: CDR1 SGHDT, CDR2 YYEEEE. CDR3 size: 12 residues.

Only one count was recorded for this clone. V is TRBV18 and J is TRBJ2-1, with a tentative D call TRBD2 (5 bases). Germline CDR1 is KGHSH and CDR2 is LQKENI. Between the trimmed V and J ends, which lost 2 bases and 8 bases, there was a span of 13 bases. The CDR3 totals 14 residues. CDR3 region: CASSPRESWDEQFF. Written as DNA, the CDR3 is TGTGCCAGCTCACCAAGGGAGTCGTGGGATGAGCAGTTCTTC.

The chain links TRBV3-1 (or the pseudogene TRBV3-2) to TRBJ2-7; possibly TRBD1 for D (6 bases). Trimming pared 1 base from V and 6 bases from J, leaving 13 bases between. There are 14 residues in the CDR3. Germline CDR1 and CDR2: LGHDT and YNNKEL (reference sequence). CDR3 DNA: TGTGCCAGCAGCCAAGTCGACAGGTCAGGCGAGCAGTACTTC. This gives the protein CASSQVDRSGEQYF.

The chain uses TRBV24-1 and TRBJ2-2, with TRBD1 matching 11 bases. The CDR3 is 19 residues long. The V gene's germline CDR1 is KGHDR and CDR2 SFDVKD. J lost 3 bases, V lost 5 bases, and 13 bases had no gene match. In nucleotides, the CDR3 is TGTGCCACCAGTGTAGGACAGGGGGCTAAGAAGTTTTACACCGGGGAGCTGTTTTTT. The encoded protein is CATSVGQGAKKFYTGELFF.

Only a few counts were recorded for this clone. The chain is built from TRBV7-2 and TRBJ1-5; D unclear. The V gene's germline CDR1 is SGHTA and CDR2 FQGNSA. The CDR3 has 13 amino acids. Trimming stripped 5 bases from V and 5 bases from J, with 10 bases between. CDR3 protein: CASSSQVDQPQHF. DNA for the CDR3: TGTGCCAGCAGCAGCCAAGTGGATCAGCCCCAGCATTTT.

The chain joins TRBV10-3 to TRBJ1-1; D possibly corresponds to TRBD1 (6 bases). The CDR3 is made up of 14 amino acids. Between the trimmed V and J ends, which lost 6 bases and 0 bases, there was a span of 11 bases. Germline assignment: CDR1 ENHRY and CDR2 SYGVKD. As DNA, the CDR3 is TGTGCCATCAGGGACAGTTACATGAACACTGAAGCTTTCTTT. This sequence encodes CAIRDSYMNTEAFF.

V is TRBV6-2 or TRBV6-3 and J is TRBJ2-5; maybe TRBD1 (6 bases). V was trimmed by 6 bases and J by 2 bases, leaving 16 bases between them. Germline V CDR1 and CDR2: MNHEY, SVGEGT. The CDR3 extends over 15 amino acids. CDR3 coding DNA: TGTGCCAGCAGCGAACTCAGGGGCCCTCAAGAGACCCAGTACTTC. It encodes CASSELRGPQETQYF.

V usage is TRBV7-2 and J usage is TRBJ1-2, with TRBD1 matching 9 bases. V lost 0 bases and J lost 8; bases outside the gene matches: 4. This CDR3 contains 14 residues. Germline CDR1 is SGHTA and CDR2 is FQGNSA. CDR3 protein: CASSLAGTGSGYTF. CDR3 nucleotide sequence: TGTGCCAGCAGCTTAGCGGGGACAGGGAGCGGCTACACCTTC. The whole variable domain, filled in from reference TRBV7-2 and TRBJ1-2, reads GAGVSQSPSNKVTEKGKDVELRCDPISGHTALYWYRQSLGQGLEFLIYFQGNSAPDKSGLPSDRFSAERTGGSVSTLTIQRTQQEDSAVYLCASSLAGTGSGYTFGSGTRLTVV.